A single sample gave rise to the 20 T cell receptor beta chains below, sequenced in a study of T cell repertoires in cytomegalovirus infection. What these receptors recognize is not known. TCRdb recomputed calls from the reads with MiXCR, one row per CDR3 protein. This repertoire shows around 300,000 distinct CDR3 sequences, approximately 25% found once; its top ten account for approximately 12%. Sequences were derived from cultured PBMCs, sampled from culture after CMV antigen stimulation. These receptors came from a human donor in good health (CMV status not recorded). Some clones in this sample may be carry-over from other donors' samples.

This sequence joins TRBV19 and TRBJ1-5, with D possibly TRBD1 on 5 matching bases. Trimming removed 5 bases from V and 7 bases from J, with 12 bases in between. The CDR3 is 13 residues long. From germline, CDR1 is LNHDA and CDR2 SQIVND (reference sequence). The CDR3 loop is CASSSRWDQPQHF. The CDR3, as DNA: TGTGCCAGTAGTTCCCGGTGGGACCAGCCCCAGCATTTT.

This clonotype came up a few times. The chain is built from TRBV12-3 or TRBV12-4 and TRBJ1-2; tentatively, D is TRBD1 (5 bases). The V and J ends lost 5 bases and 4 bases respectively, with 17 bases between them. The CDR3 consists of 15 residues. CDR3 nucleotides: TGTGCCAGCAGTCCCCGCAGGGAAGGCTTCTATGGCTACACCTTC. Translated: CASSPRREGFYGYTF.

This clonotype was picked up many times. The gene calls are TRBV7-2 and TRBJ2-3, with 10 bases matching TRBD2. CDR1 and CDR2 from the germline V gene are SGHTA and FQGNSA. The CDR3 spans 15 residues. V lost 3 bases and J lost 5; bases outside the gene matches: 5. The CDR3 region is CASSFKAGGGDTQYF. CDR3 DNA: TGTGCCAGCAGCTTTAAAGCGGGAGGGGGAGATACGCAGTATTTT. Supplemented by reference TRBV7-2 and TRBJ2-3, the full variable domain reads GAGVSQSPSNKVTEKGKDVELRCDPISGHTALYWYRQSLGQGLEFLIYFQGNSAPDKSGLPSDRFSAERTGGSVSTLTIQRTQQEDSAVYLCASSFKAGGGDTQYFGPGTRLTVL.

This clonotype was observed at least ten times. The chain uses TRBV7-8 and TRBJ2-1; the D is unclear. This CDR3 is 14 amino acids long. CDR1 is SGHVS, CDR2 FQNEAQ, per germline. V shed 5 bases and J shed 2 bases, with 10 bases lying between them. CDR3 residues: CASSPVETYNEQFF. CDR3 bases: TGTGCCAGCAGCCCGGTCGAGACCTACAATGAGCAGTTCTTC.

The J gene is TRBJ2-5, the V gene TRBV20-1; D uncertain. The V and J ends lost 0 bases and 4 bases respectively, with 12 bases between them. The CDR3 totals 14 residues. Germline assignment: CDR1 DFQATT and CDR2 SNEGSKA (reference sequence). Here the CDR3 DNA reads TGCAGTGCTAGAGATCTTAGGGTCGTAGAGACCCAGTACTTC. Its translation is CSARDLRVVETQYF.

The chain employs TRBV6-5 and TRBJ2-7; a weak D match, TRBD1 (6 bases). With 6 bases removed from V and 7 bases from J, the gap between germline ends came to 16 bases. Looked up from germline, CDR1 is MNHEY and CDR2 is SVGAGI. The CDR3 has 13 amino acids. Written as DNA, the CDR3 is TGTGCCAGCAGGGGATCCAGGACAGCGGAGCAGTACGTC. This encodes CASRGSRTAEQYV.

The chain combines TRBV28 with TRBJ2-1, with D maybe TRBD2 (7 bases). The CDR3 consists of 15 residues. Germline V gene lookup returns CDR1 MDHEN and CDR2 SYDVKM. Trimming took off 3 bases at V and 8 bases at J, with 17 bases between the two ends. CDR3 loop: CASSLVFGGQDEQFF. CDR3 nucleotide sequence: TGTGCCAGCAGTTTGGTTTTCGGGGGGCAGGATGAGCAGTTCTTC.

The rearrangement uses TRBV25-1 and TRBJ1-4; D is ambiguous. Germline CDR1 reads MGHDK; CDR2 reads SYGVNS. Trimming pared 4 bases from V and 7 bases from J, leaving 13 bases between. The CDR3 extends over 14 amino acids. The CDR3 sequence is CASSGTGEAEKLFF. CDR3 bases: TGTGCCAGCAGTGGTACGGGTGAGGCTGAAAAACTGTTTTTT.

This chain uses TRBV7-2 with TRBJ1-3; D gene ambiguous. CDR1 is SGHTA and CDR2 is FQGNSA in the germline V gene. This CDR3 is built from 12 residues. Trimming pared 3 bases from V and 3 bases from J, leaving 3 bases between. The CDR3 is CASSFFGNTIYF. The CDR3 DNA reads TGTGCCAGCAGCTTTTTTGGAAACACCATATATTTT.

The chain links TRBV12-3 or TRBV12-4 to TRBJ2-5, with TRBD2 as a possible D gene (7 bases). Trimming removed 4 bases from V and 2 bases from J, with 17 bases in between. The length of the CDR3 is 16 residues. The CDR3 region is CASSSGGLAEQETQYF. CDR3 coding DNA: TGTGCCAGCAGTTCCGGGGGGCTAGCGGAACAAGAGACCCAGTACTTC.

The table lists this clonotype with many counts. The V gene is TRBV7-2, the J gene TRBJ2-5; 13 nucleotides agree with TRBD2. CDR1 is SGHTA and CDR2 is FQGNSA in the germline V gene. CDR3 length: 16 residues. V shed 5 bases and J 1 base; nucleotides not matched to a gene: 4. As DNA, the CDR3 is TGTGCCAGCAGCAAAACTAGCGGGAGGGCCCAAGAGACCCAGTACTTC. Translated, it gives CASSKTSGRAQETQYF.

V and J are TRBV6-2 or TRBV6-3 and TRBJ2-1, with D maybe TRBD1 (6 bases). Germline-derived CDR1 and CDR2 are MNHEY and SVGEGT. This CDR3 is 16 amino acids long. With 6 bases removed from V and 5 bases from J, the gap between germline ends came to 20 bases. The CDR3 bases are TGTGCCAGCAGGGCCAGGGGAGAGGGGGACAACAATGAGCAGTTCTTC. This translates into CASRARGEGDNNEQFF.

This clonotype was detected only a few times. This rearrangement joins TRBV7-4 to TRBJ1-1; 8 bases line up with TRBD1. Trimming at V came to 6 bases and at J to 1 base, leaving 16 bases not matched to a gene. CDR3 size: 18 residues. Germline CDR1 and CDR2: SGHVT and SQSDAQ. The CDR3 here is CASSRKTGELRGNTEAFF. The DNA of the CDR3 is TGTGCCAGCAGTCGTAAGACAGGGGAACTCCGGGGGAACACTGAAGCTTTCTTT.

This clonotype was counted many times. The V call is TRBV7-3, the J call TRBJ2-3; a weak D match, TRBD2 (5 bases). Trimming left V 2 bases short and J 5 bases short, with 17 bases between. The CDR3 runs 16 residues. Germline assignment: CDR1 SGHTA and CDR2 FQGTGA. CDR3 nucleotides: TGTGCCAGCAGCTTATTTTCTGGACCCGGAGGAGATACGCAGTATTTT. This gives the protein CASSLFSGPGGDTQYF.

The CDR3 sequence: CSVEGAGDEQFF. The CDR3 DNA sequence: TGCAGCGTTGAAGGGGCAGGGGATGAGCAGTTCTTC. The J gene is TRBJ2-1, the V gene TRBV29-1, with D possibly matching TRBD1 (6 bases). The CDR3 runs to 12 residues. With 1 base removed from V and 8 bases from J, the gap between germline ends came to 9 bases. From germline, CDR1 is SQVTM and CDR2 ANQGSEA.

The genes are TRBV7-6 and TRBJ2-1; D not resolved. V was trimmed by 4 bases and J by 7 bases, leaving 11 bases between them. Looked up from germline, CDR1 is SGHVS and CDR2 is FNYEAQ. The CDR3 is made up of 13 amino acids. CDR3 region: CASSSRLPNEQFF. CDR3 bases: TGTGCCAGCAGCTCCCGACTTCCGAATGAGCAGTTCTTC. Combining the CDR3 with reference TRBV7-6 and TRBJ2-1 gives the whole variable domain GAGVSQSPRYKVTKRGQDVALRCDPISGHVSLYWYRQALGQGPEFLTYFNYEAQQDKSGLPNDRFSAERPEGSISTLTIQRTEQRDSAMYRCASSSRLPNEQFFGPGTRLTVL.

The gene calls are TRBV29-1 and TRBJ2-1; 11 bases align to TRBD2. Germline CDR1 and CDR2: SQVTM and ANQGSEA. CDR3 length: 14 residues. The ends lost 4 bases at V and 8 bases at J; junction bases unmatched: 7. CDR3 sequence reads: CSVVTSGISYEQFF. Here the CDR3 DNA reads TGCAGCGTTGTGACTAGCGGGATCAGCTATGAGCAGTTCTTC.

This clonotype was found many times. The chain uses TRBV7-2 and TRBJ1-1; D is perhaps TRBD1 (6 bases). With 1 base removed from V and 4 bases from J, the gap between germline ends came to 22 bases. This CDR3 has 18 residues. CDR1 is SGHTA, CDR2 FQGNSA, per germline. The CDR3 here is CASSLGARGLVLSTEAFF. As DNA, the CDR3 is TGTGCCAGCAGCTTAGGTGCCAGGGGTTTAGTTCTGAGCACTGAAGCTTTCTTT.

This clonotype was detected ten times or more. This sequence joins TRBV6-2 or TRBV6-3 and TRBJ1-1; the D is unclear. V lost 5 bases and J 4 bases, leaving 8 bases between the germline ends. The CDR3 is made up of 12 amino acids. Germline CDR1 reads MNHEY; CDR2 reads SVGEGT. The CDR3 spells CASSELRTEAFF. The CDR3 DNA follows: TGTGCCAGCAGTGAATTACGCACTGAAGCTTTCTTT.

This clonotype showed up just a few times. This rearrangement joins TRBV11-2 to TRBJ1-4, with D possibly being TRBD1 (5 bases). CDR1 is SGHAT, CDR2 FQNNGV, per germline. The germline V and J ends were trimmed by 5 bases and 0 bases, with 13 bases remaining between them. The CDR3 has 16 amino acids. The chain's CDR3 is CASSLGGGATNEKLFF. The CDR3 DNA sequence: TGTGCCAGCAGCCTCGGGGGGGGGGCAACTAATGAAAAACTGTTTTTT. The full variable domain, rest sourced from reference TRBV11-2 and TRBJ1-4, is EAGVAQSPRYKIIEKRQSVAFWCNPISGHATLYWYQQILGQGPKLLIQFQNNGVVDDSQLPKDRFSAERLKGVDSTLKIQPAKLEDSAVYLCASSLGGGATNEKLFFGSGTQLSVL.